The 16 T cell receptor beta chains below all came from one sample that was sequenced in a study of OX40 agonist ivuxolimab in advanced cancers. Data came from immunoSEQ multiplex PCR; TCRdb stores just in-frame clones and leaves some out. This table has tens of thousands of clones, around 84% appearing once. This material consisted of CD4+ or CD8+ T cells sorted from blood, taken in a trial of the OX40 agonist ivuxolimab. The receptor set was obtained from an adult with an advanced solid tumor such as melanoma, head and neck, liver or kidney cancer.

The chain carries TRBV9 and TRBJ2-1, with 8 bases that match TRBD2. Trimming at V came to 4 bases and at J to 8 bases, leaving 11 bases not matched to a gene. CDR1 is SGDLS, CDR2 YYNGEE, per germline. This CDR3 is built from 15 residues. The CDR3 loop is CASSPPAGVIYEQFF. CDR3 DNA sequence: TGTGCCAGCAGCCCACCAGCGGGAGTCATCTATGAGCAGTTCTTC.

V and J are TRBV27 and TRBJ2-7; 8 bases fit TRBD1. V lost 3 bases and J lost 3; bases outside the gene matches: 4. The CDR3 extends over 14 amino acids. Per the germline V gene, CDR1 is MNHEY and CDR2 is SMNVEV (reference sequence). CDR3 DNA: TGTGCCAGCAGTTTGGACAGGGTTAACTACGAGCAGTACTTC. This translates into CASSLDRVNYEQYF.

This clone was observed a handful of times. The J gene is TRBJ2-3, the V gene TRBV15; TRBD2 matches 12 bases. Germline-derived CDR1 and CDR2 are LNHNV and YYDKDF (reference sequence). Losses at the gene ends were 3 bases for V and 3 bases for J; bases not matched to a gene: 1. The CDR3 covers 15 residues. CDR3 in DNA: TGTGCCACCAGCAGGACTAGCGGGAGTACAGATACGCAGTATTTT. As protein: CATSRTSGSTDTQYF.

The chain joins TRBV6-6 to TRBJ2-5, with TRBD2 matching 8 bases. Germline-derived CDR1 and CDR2 are MNHNY and SVGAGI (reference sequence). The trim removed 6 bases at V and 5 bases at J, leaving 11 bases unmatched. This CDR3 contains 15 residues. CDR3 loop: CASRYTSGLGETQYF. CDR3 DNA sequence: TGTGCCAGCAGGTACACTAGCGGACTGGGGGAGACCCAGTACTTC.

The V call is TRBV7-6, the J call TRBJ2-5, with a possible D match to TRBD1 (6 bases). V was cut by 6 bases and J by 1 base, with 18 bases left in between. Germline V lookup: CDR1 SGHVS, CDR2 FNYEAQ. The CDR3 consists of 16 residues. The CDR3: CASSSSPTGLQETQYF. CDR3 sequence (DNA): TGTGCCAGCAGTTCTTCCCCGACAGGCCTCCAAGAGACCCAGTACTTC.

The gene calls are TRBV6-1 and TRBJ1-1, with TRBD1 as a possible D gene (5 bases). With 3 bases removed from V and 2 bases from J, the gap between germline ends came to 13 bases. Germline-derived CDR1 and CDR2 are MNHNS and SASEGT. The CDR3 spans 15 residues. CDR3 sequence (DNA): TGTGCCAGCAGTGAGTGGGTCGGGGACAACACTGAAGCTTTCTTT. Protein product: CASSEWVGDNTEAFF.

This clone has only one observation. Within the sample, other DNA sequences also encode this same CDR3. This chain connects TRBV13 to TRBJ1-5; no firm D call. The V end was cut by 5 bases, the J end by 4 bases, with 15 bases between. This CDR3 is 15 amino acids long. Germline V gene sequence: CDR1 PRHDT, CDR2 FYEKMQ (reference sequence). CDR3 residues: CASSLALLGNQPQHF. The CDR3 DNA sequence: TGTGCCAGCAGCCTAGCACTCCTGGGGAATCAGCCCCAGCATTTT.

This clone was recorded a few times. V gene TRBV30 combines with J gene TRBJ2-5; D is perhaps TRBD1 (5 bases). Germline CDR1 is GTSNPN and CDR2 is SVGIG (reference sequence). The CDR3 is 19 residues long. The germline V and J ends were trimmed by 0 bases and 1 base, with 24 bases remaining between them. This chain's CDR3 is CAWSVIRFRRAHIQETQYF. The CDR3 coding sequence is TGTGCCTGGAGTGTAATCCGGTTTCGCAGGGCTCACATCCAAGAGACCCAGTACTTC. The full variable domain, in which reference TRBV30 and TRBJ2-5 provide the parts outside the CDR3, is SQTIHQWPATLVQPVGSPLSLECTVEGTSNPNLYWYRQAAGRGLQLLFYSVGIGQISSEVPQNLSASRPQDRQFILSSKKLLLSDSGFYLCAWSVIRFRRAHIQETQYFGPGTRLLVL.

This chain connects TRBV9 to TRBJ2-1; TRBD2 aligns across 7 bases. The CDR3 totals 16 residues. Trimming removed 0 bases from V and 4 bases from J; junction bases left unmatched: 7. The V gene's germline CDR1 is SGDLS and CDR2 YYNGEE. CDR3 in amino acids: CASSVGLSSGYNEQFF. The CDR3 DNA reads as TGTGCCAGCAGCGTAGGTCTATCTAGCGGATACAATGAGCAGTTCTTC. The entire variable domain, with the rest obtained from reference TRBV9 and TRBJ2-1, is as follows: DSGVTQTPKHLITATGQRVTLRCSPRSGDLSVYWYQQSLDQGLQFLIQYYNGEERAKGNILERFSAQQFPDLHSELNLSSLELGDSALYFCASSVGLSSGYNEQFFGPGTRLTVL.

V is TRBV7-2 and J is TRBJ2-3; no firm D call. Germline CDR1 is SGHTA and CDR2 is FQGNSA. The CDR3 runs 16 residues. With 6 bases removed from V and 1 base from J, the gap between germline ends came to 17 bases. CDR3 protein: CASREHSRLRTDTQYF. The DNA of the CDR3 is TGTGCCAGCAGAGAACACTCCAGGCTGCGCACAGATACGCAGTATTTT.

J is TRBJ2-3 and V is TRBV9; 7 bases match TRBD1. The CDR3 has 21 amino acids. Germline trimming cut 4 bases from V and 2 bases from J; bases unmatched to any gene: 25. CDR1 and CDR2 from the germline V gene are SGDLS and YYNGEE. CDR3 loop: CASSTPRSDRDPLSFTDTQYF. CDR3 coding DNA: TGTGCCAGCAGCACCCCCCGAAGCGACAGGGACCCACTTTCATTCACAGATACGCAGTATTTT.

The gene calls are TRBV7-3 and TRBJ2-1, with 9 positions matching TRBD2. The germline CDR1 and CDR2 sequences are SGHTA and FQGTGA. The CDR3 is 16 amino acids. Unmatched junction bases numbered 6, after V lost 3 bases and J lost 3 bases. This CDR3 reads CASSFTGTSLYNEQFF. The CDR3 region has the DNA TGTGCCAGCAGCTTTACCGGGACTAGCCTCTACAATGAGCAGTTCTTC.

The chain has TRBV19 and TRBJ2-1, with TRBD2 identical over 7 bases. The germline V gene has CDR1 LNHDA and CDR2 SQIVND (reference sequence). This CDR3 is 19 amino acids long. The ends lost 7 bases at V and 1 base at J; junction bases unmatched: 19. CDR3 protein: CASTKRTGGRLRSYNEQFF. The CDR3 DNA follows: TGTGCCAGTACCAAACGGACGGGAGGTCGACTACGATCCTACAATGAGCAGTTCTTC.

The chain uses TRBV5-1 and TRBJ2-7; D not resolved. The CDR3 extends over 14 amino acids. From germline, CDR1 is SGHRS and CDR2 YFSETQ. The V end was cut by 0 bases, the J end by 1 base, with 8 bases between. CDR3 loop: CASSLGWGSYEQYF. In nucleotides, the CDR3 is TGCGCCAGCAGCTTGGGATGGGGTTCCTACGAGCAGTACTTC. Supplemented by reference TRBV5-1 and TRBJ2-7, the full variable domain reads KAGVTQTPRYLIKTRGQQVTLSCSPISGHRSVSWYQQTPGQGLQFLFEYFSETQRNKGNFPGRFSGRQFSNSRSEMNVSTLELGDSALYLCASSLGWGSYEQYFGPGTRLTVT.

The chain uses TRBV30 and TRBJ1-2; D call uncertain. V gave up 3 bases and J gave up 3 bases, with 14 bases separating them. The CDR3 has 14 residues. From germline, CDR1 is GTSNPN and CDR2 SVGIG (reference sequence). CDR3 region: CAWSSTPRDYGYTF. DNA of the CDR3: TGTGCCTGGAGCTCGACTCCAAGGGACTATGGCTACACCTTC.

This clone was seen more than once but under ten times. The rearrangement links TRBV7-2 to TRBJ1-2; 7 bases agree with TRBD1. The CDR3 has 18 amino acids. Germline V gives CDR1 SGHTA, CDR2 FQGNSA. Trimming at V came to 4 bases and at J to 0 bases, leaving 14 bases not matched to a gene. The CDR3 reads CASSSRGGGEGSNYGYTF. CDR3 DNA sequence: TGTGCCAGCAGCTCCCGCGGAGGGGGCGAGGGTTCTAACTATGGCTACACCTTC. Full variable domain (missing parts from reference TRBV7-2 and TRBJ1-2): GAGVSQSPSNKVTEKGKDVELRCDPISGHTALYWYRQSLGQGLEFLIYFQGNSAPDKSGLPSDRFSAERTGGSVSTLTIQRTQQEDSAVYLCASSSRGGGEGSNYGYTFGSGTRLTVV.